This passage covers 16 T cell receptor beta chains from one sample sequenced in a study of neurological immune-mediated disorders (dated by TCRdb to about 2019). The time point label here, explained by the study, means: longitudinal time-point 1 (baseline). Libraries were constructed by 5' RACE. Sequenced using an Illumina HiSeq 2500. TCRdb trimmed public reads at Q25 via fastp, called clones via MiXCR and kept in-frame beta chains. One record per CDR3 amino acid sequence lists the most common genes and DNA. The sample yields under 90,000 distinct CDR3 sequences; about a tenth were counted once. The leading ten clones occupy approximately 9.6% of the sample. Material: PBMCs. Receptor source: a man aged 25-40 years in good health.

There are many counts of this clonotype. V gene TRBV28 combines with J gene TRBJ2-5; 9 bases agree with TRBD2. Germline assignment: CDR1 MDHEN and CDR2 SYDVKM. The CDR3 is 18 residues long. V lost 8 bases to trimming and J lost 5 bases; unmatched junction nucleotides: 21. The CDR3 region is CASRFPAGGPQVKETQYF. As DNA, the CDR3 is TGTGCCAGCCGCTTTCCAGCGGGAGGCCCCCAAGTTAAGGAGACCCAGTACTTC.

This clonotype was detected ten times or more. The rearrangement links TRBV7-2 to TRBJ2-3; no clear D. The V gene lost 3 bases and the J gene lost 4 bases, with 8 bases spanning the gap. Germline V CDR1 and CDR2: SGHTA, FQGNSA. CDR3 length: 13 amino acids. CDR3 amino acids: CASSFSRSDTQYF. Written as DNA, the CDR3 is TGTGCCAGCAGCTTTTCGAGATCAGATACGCAGTATTTT.

This clonotype showed up many times. This chain connects TRBV11-2 to TRBJ2-5; D perhaps matches TRBD1 (6 bases). This CDR3 contains 14 residues. Germline lookup yields CDR1 SGHAT and CDR2 FQNNGV. The V end was cut by 5 bases, the J end by 7 bases, with 17 bases between. The CDR3 nucleotides read TGTGCCAGCAGCCCCGGACAGCCTAGAGGGACCCAGTACTTC. Protein product: CASSPGQPRGTQYF.

This clonotype appeared many times. This chain connects TRBV28 to TRBJ1-2; 7 bases fit TRBD1. This CDR3 has 13 amino acids. CDR1 is MDHEN, CDR2 SYDVKM, per germline. Trimming took 6 bases from V and 5 from J; bases not matched to a gene: 6. The CDR3 here is CASRSGTDYGYTF. The CDR3, as DNA: TGTGCCAGCAGGTCCGGGACAGATTATGGCTACACCTTC.

At least ten counts were recorded for this clonotype. The chain links TRBV20-1 to TRBJ2-3, with 7 bases matching TRBD2. Germline V CDR1 and CDR2: DFQATT, SNEGSKA (reference sequence). V was clipped by 3 bases and J by 4 bases; unmatched bases: 4. The CDR3 is 13 amino acids. In DNA, the CDR3 is TGCAGTGCTAGTGTAGCGGGTCCAGATACGCAGTATTTT. Translation: CSASVAGPDTQYF.

This clonotype occurred many times. The chain couples TRBV9 to TRBJ2-3, with 8 bases fitting TRBD2. V trimming: 5 bases; J trimming: 4 bases; junction bases outside the gene matches: 9. This CDR3 comprises 15 residues. Germline V CDR1 and CDR2: SGDLS, YYNGEE. The CDR3 region has the DNA TGTGCCAGCAGTCTGAGCGGGAGCTCCCCAGATACGCAGTATTTT. Protein product: CASSLSGSSPDTQYF.

The rearrangement uses TRBV5-1 and TRBJ1-4, with D possibly matching TRBD1 (5 bases). This CDR3 is built from 15 residues. CDR1 is SGHRS, CDR2 YFSETQ, per germline. V lost 4 bases and J lost 0, with 10 bases in between. The CDR3 region is CASSTGTSTNEKLFF. In DNA form, the CDR3 reads TGCGCCAGCAGCACTGGGACCTCAACTAATGAAAAACTGTTTTTT.

This sequence joins TRBV14 and TRBJ2-7, with 10 bases matching TRBD1. With 4 bases clipped from V and 5 bases from J, the junction kept 5 bases outside the gene matches. This CDR3 is built from 14 residues. Germline lookup yields CDR1 SGHDN and CDR2 FVKESK. CDR3: CASSRQGARNEQYF. CDR3 nucleotide sequence: TGTGCCAGCAGCCGACAGGGGGCGAGGAACGAGCAGTACTTC.

V is TRBV28 and J is TRBJ2-7; 7 nucleotides align to TRBD2. V was pared by 6 bases and J by 0 bases, with 8 bases of the junction left unmatched. The CDR3 sequence is 15 residues long. CDR1 and CDR2 (germline): MDHEN, SYDVKM. This CDR3 reads CASSRPAGTSYEQYF. The CDR3 nucleotides read TGTGCCAGCAGCCGGCCAGCGGGGACCTCCTACGAGCAGTACTTC.

This clonotype was recorded at least ten times. The CDR3 bases are TGCAGTGCCCAAAGGAGGGTTCAGAACACCGGGGAGCTGTTTTTT. Its protein product is CSAQRRVQNTGELFF. The chain is built from TRBV20-1 and TRBJ2-2, with D possibly being TRBD2 (6 bases). CDR3 length: 15 residues. V was clipped by 6 bases and J by 1 base, with 15 bases between them. CDR1 and CDR2 (germline): DFQATT, SNEGSKA (reference sequence).

This clonotype was observed at least ten times. This chain connects TRBV11-2 to TRBJ1-1; unclear D gene. The CDR3 contains 13 residues. Germline CDR1 SGHAT, CDR2 FQNNGV. Trimming removed 5 bases at V and 9 bases at J, with 16 bases between. CDR3 in DNA: TGTGCCAGCAGCATGAATACCGAACTTCAAGCTTTCTTT. Amino acid sequence: CASSMNTELQAFF.

This clonotype was seen at least ten times. The J gene is TRBJ2-3, the V gene TRBV20-1, with 12 nucleotides matching TRBD2. The germline CDR1 and CDR2 sequences are DFQATT and SNEGSKA (reference sequence). V shed 3 bases and J 3 bases; nucleotides not matched to a gene: 10. The CDR3 is made up of 17 amino acids. The CDR3 protein is CSARSPTSGRGTDTQYF. The CDR3, as DNA: TGCAGTGCTAGGTCCCCGACTAGCGGGAGAGGTACAGATACGCAGTATTTT.

This clonotype was observed many times. This chain connects TRBV29-1 to TRBJ2-2; D uncertain. Germline-derived CDR1 and CDR2 are SQVTM and ANQGSEA. Between the trimmed V and J ends, which lost 5 bases and 2 bases, there was a span of 9 bases. The CDR3 sequence is 13 residues long. DNA for the CDR3: TGCAGCGTTCGGACCCCTAACACCGGGGAGCTGTTTTTT. This sequence encodes CSVRTPNTGELFF.

This clonotype was counted many times. The chain couples TRBV29-1 to TRBJ2-7; 9 bases are shared with TRBD2. The V gene's germline CDR1 is SQVTM and CDR2 ANQGSEA. CDR3 length: 15 amino acids. Germline trimming cut 4 bases from V and 1 base from J; bases unmatched to any gene: 8. DNA of the CDR3: TGCAGCGTTGGAGCTAGCGGGACCGTATCCTACGAGCAGTACTTC. This encodes CSVGASGTVSYEQYF.

This clonotype was seen many times. The rearrangement joins TRBV25-1 to TRBJ2-7; maybe TRBD1 (5 bases). This CDR3 is 15 amino acids long. Between the trimmed V and J ends, which lost 1 base and 2 bases, there was a span of 12 bases. The germline V gene has CDR1 MGHDK and CDR2 SYGVNS. CDR3 amino acids: CASSEFAGKAYEQYF. The CDR3 nucleotides read TGTGCCAGCAGTGAATTCGCAGGGAAAGCCTACGAGCAGTACTTC.

Ten or more counts support this clonotype. This chain uses TRBV5-1 with TRBJ1-5; D uncertain. V gave up 2 bases and J gave up 4 bases, with 7 bases separating them. The CDR3 length is 13 residues. CDR1 and CDR2 (germline): SGHRS, YFSETQ. CDR3 DNA: TGCGCCAGCAGCTTAGGTTCAAATCAGCCCCAGCATTTT. This codes for CASSLGSNQPQHF. Full variable domain (missing parts from reference TRBV5-1 and TRBJ1-5): KAGVTQTPRYLIKTRGQQVTLSCSPISGHRSVSWYQQTPGQGLQFLFEYFSETQRNKGNFPGRFSGRQFSNSRSEMNVSTLELGDSALYLCASSLGSNQPQHFGDGTRLSIL.